These 20 T cell receptor beta chains originate from one sample sequenced in a study of control samples from healthy donors and cancer patients. Assay: immunoSEQ multiplex PCR; the TCRdb copy retains only in-frame clones and omits some. Here the sample spans some 99,000 clones, about nine tenths being singletons. Sample: blood. The receptors were gathered from a human donor in good health. The donor label of this sample is uncertain.

The chain is built from TRBV7-2 and TRBJ1-5; no firm D call. V gave up 3 bases and J gave up 6 bases, with 15 bases separating them. CDR3 length: 15 amino acids. Germline values: CDR1 SGHTA, CDR2 FQGNSA. The CDR3 sequence: CASSFRGGGGQPQHF. The DNA for the CDR3 is TGTGCCAGCAGCTTCCGGGGAGGAGGCGGTCAGCCCCAGCATTTT.

The J gene is TRBJ2-3, the V gene TRBV5-6; D may be TRBD2 (5 bases). This CDR3 spans 15 amino acids. Trimming left V 1 base short and J 2 bases short, with 11 bases between. CDR1 is SGHDT and CDR2 is YYEEEE in the germline V gene. As DNA, the CDR3 is TGTGCCAGCAGCTTGAGAGGGCTGGCCACAGATACGCAGTATTTT. Translating gives CASSLRGLATDTQYF.

A remark on this clone: This same CDR3 is encoded by further DNA sequences in the sample. The chain uses TRBV19 and TRBJ1-2, with D perhaps TRBD1 (6 bases). V was cut by 0 bases and J by 8 bases, with 7 bases left in between. Looked up from germline, CDR1 is LNHDA and CDR2 is SQIVND (reference sequence). The CDR3 spans 12 residues. Written as DNA, the CDR3 is TGTGCCAGTAGTATAGACAGGGGCGGCTACACCTTC. As protein: CASSIDRGGYTF.

The chain uses TRBV19 and TRBJ1-2, with unresolved D. The CDR3 runs to 13 residues. Germline V gene lookup returns CDR1 LNHDA and CDR2 SQIVND (reference sequence). Trimming removed 3 bases from V and 4 bases from J, with 9 bases in between. The CDR3 sequence: CASSIPSSYGYTF. The CDR3 DNA follows: TGTGCCAGTAGTATCCCCTCGTCCTATGGCTACACCTTC.

V usage is TRBV5-1 and J usage is TRBJ1-1; D possibly corresponds to TRBD1 (6 bases). The CDR3 has 13 amino acids. From germline, CDR1 is SGHRS and CDR2 YFSETQ. The ends were cut back, 2 bases at V and 2 bases at J, with 7 bases in the middle. The CDR3 reads CASSLQGNTEAFF. The DNA of the CDR3 is TGCGCCAGCAGCTTACAGGGTAACACTGAAGCTTTCTTT.

This clone was counted a few times. The CDR3 bases are TGCGCCAGCAGCCTCCGACTAGCGGGGGTTCAAGAGACCCAGTACTTC. Translating it yields CASSLRLAGVQETQYF. The chain employs TRBV4-1 and TRBJ2-5; TRBD2 matches at 12 bases. V dropped 4 bases and J dropped 2; count of bases not matched to a gene: 5. There are 16 residues in the CDR3. Germline-derived CDR1 and CDR2 are MGHRA and YSYEKL.

The gene calls are TRBV29-1 and TRBJ2-3, with TRBD1 identical over 8 bases. The CDR3 is made up of 13 amino acids. V was clipped by 8 bases and J by 6 bases; unmatched bases: 10. Germline loops: CDR1 SQVTM, CDR2 ANQGSEA. The CDR3: CSSPGGNYDTQYF. Here the CDR3 DNA reads TGCAGCTCCCCAGGGGGCAATTACGATACGCAGTATTTT.

This clone was counted once. This sequence joins TRBV19 and TRBJ1-2; possibly TRBD1 for D (6 bases). V was trimmed by 0 bases and J by 5 bases, leaving 19 bases between them. The CDR3 length is 17 residues. The germline CDR1 and CDR2 sequences are LNHDA and SQIVND (reference sequence). CDR3 coding DNA: TGTGCCAGTAGTATAGACCCCGGGACATCGGTCTTGTATGGCTACACCTTC. Its protein is CASSIDPGTSVLYGYTF.

The chain has TRBV5-1 and TRBJ2-2; 9 bases map to TRBD1. Germline loops: CDR1 SGHRS, CDR2 YFSETQ. This CDR3 is built from 15 residues. V lost 4 bases and J lost 6; bases outside the gene matches: 7. CDR3 in DNA: TGCGCCAGCAGCCCGGGGACAGGGTCAGCCGGGGAGCTGTTTTTT. This encodes CASSPGTGSAGELFF.

This chain links TRBV7-2 with TRBJ1-4; 7 nucleotides match TRBD1. V dropped 3 bases and J dropped 5; count of bases not matched to a gene: 3. The CDR3 totals 14 residues. Looked up from germline, CDR1 is SGHTA and CDR2 is FQGNSA. The DNA for the CDR3 is TGTGCCAGCAGCTTGGACAGGACCAATGAAAAACTGTTTTTT. Protein product: CASSLDRTNEKLFF.

The chain is built from TRBV5-5 and TRBJ2-7; no clear D gene. The CDR3 is 13 residues long. Germline V CDR1 and CDR2: SGHKS, YYEKEE (reference sequence). V was shortened by 0 bases and J by 2 bases, with 6 bases between the two germline ends. The CDR3 nucleotides read TGTGCCAGCAGCTTGGACGGCGCCTACGAGCAGTACTTC. Its translation is CASSLDGAYEQYF.

This clone was seen just once. V gene TRBV9 combines with J gene TRBJ2-3; 8 bases map to TRBD2. The length of the CDR3 is 15 residues. Germline CDR1 and CDR2: SGDLS and YYNGEE. The V gene end was trimmed by 0 bases and the J gene end by 4 bases; junction bases not matched to a gene: 4. The CDR3 spells CASSVVGGEADTQYF. In DNA, the CDR3 is TGTGCCAGCAGCGTAGTCGGGGGGGAGGCAGATACGCAGTATTTT.

The genes are TRBV2 and TRBJ2-2, with D tentatively TRBD1 or TRBD2 (5 bases each). The CDR3 runs to 14 residues. Deletions cut 6 bases from V and 3 bases from J, with 11 bases between. Germline V gene lookup returns CDR1 SNHLY and CDR2 FYNNEI. CDR3 DNA sequence: TGTGCCAGCAGGGGGACGGGGTACACCGGGGAGCTGTTTTTT. Protein: CASRGTGYTGELFF.

This sequence joins TRBV5-1 and TRBJ2-5; 11 bases are shared with TRBD2. With 3 bases clipped from V and 2 bases from J, the junction kept 6 bases outside the gene matches. The CDR3 sequence is 16 residues long. Germline CDR1 SGHRS, CDR2 YFSETQ. The CDR3 loop is CASSWNIAGGQETQYF. The CDR3 DNA sequence: TGCGCCAGCAGCTGGAATATAGCGGGGGGGCAAGAGACCCAGTACTTC.

This clone was detected a few times. This chain joins TRBV2 and TRBJ2-7; tentative D call: TRBD2 (6 bases). V lost 0 bases and J 9 bases, leaving 21 bases between the germline ends. The germline CDR1 and CDR2 sequences are SNHLY and FYNNEI. The CDR3 runs to 16 residues. For the CDR3, the DNA is TGTGCCAGCAGTGAAGCGCACAAGGGACTTCCTCTTTCGCAGTACTTC. This sequence encodes CASSEAHKGLPLSQYF.

The V and J genes are TRBV11-2 and TRBJ2-7, with D perhaps matching TRBD2 (6 bases). Trimming cost V 5 bases and J 3 bases, with 14 bases left between them. Germline V lookup: CDR1 SGHAT, CDR2 FQNNGV. The CDR3 covers 14 residues. CDR3 loop: CASSLARGNYEQYV. In nucleotides, the CDR3 is TGTGCCAGCAGCCTAGCCCGGGGGAACTACGAGCAGTACGTC.

This sequence joins TRBV5-1 and TRBJ1-5, with 8 bases aligning to TRBD1. This CDR3 region has 14 residues. V was pared by 4 bases and J by 7 bases, with 7 bases of the junction left unmatched. Germline CDR1 SGHRS, CDR2 YFSETQ. The CDR3 DNA reads TGCGCCAGCAGCATCGACAGGGGTGGGCAGCCCCAGCATTTT. Encoded protein: CASSIDRGGQPQHF.

CDR3 sequence reads: CAIKADYNEKLFF. The DNA for the CDR3 is TGTGCCATCAAGGCAGACTATAATGAAAAACTGTTTTTT. The chain joins TRBV10-3 to TRBJ1-4; D is undetermined. The CDR3 loop spans 13 amino acids. V was shortened by 7 bases and J by 4 bases, with 10 bases between the two germline ends. Germline assignment: CDR1 ENHRY and CDR2 SYGVKD.

This CDR3 reads CASSFERGYGYTF. CDR3 nucleotides: TGCGCCAGCAGCTTTGAGCGGGGCTATGGCTACACCTTC. The rearrangement links TRBV5-1 to TRBJ1-2; D unclear. Trimming shortened V by 2 bases and J by 4 bases, and 9 bases separated the two germline ends. This CDR3 is built from 13 residues. Germline assignment: CDR1 SGHRS and CDR2 YFSETQ. The full variable domain, in which reference TRBV5-1 and TRBJ1-2 provide the parts outside the CDR3, is KAGVTQTPRYLIKTRGQQVTLSCSPISGHRSVSWYQQTPGQGLQFLFEYFSETQRNKGNFPGRFSGRQFSNSRSEMNVSTLELGDSALYLCASSFERGYGYTFGSGTRLTVV.

The genes are TRBV28 and TRBJ1-1; TRBD1 aligns across 8 bases. After removal of 3 bases from V and 4 bases from J, the junction contained 7 bases not matched to a gene. The CDR3 contains 15 residues. Germline CDR1 is MDHEN and CDR2 is SYDVKM. CDR3 residues: CASSFDRGSTTEAFF. DNA for the CDR3: TGTGCCAGCAGTTTCGACAGGGGATCAACCACTGAAGCTTTCTTT. Supplemented by reference TRBV28 and TRBJ1-1, the full variable domain reads DVKVTQSSRYLVKRTGEKVFLECVQDMDHENMFWYRQDPGLGLRLIYFSYDVKMKEKGDIPEGYSVSREKKERFSLILESASTNQTSMYLCASSFDRGSTTEAFFGQGTRLTVV.